The 27 T cell receptor beta chains below come from one sample, sequenced in a study of blood T cell repertoires in COVID-19. Repertoires were generated with immunoSEQ multiplex PCR, while TCRdb's copy carries only in-frame clones and drops some. This repertoire shows under 150,000 clones, approximately 80% found once; its top ten account for approximately 6.1%. Sequencing was carried out using peripheral blood. The source of these receptors is a human donor in a cohort sampled during active COVID-19.

The chain has TRBV30 and TRBJ2-5; 13 bases match TRBD2. The CDR3 contains 19 residues. CDR1 GTSNPN and CDR2 SVGIG come from the germline V gene (reference sequence). V lost 3 bases and J lost 2; bases outside the gene matches: 15. CDR3 region: CAWRYLLAGGLWLQETQYF. CDR3 DNA: TGTGCCTGGAGGTATCTACTAGCGGGGGGGCTGTGGCTACAAGAGACCCAGTACTTC.

The V and J genes are TRBV28 and TRBJ1-2; 7 bases fit TRBD1. Per the germline V gene, CDR1 is MDHEN and CDR2 is SYDVKM. This CDR3 is built from 13 residues. V trimming: 10 bases; J trimming: 8 bases; junction bases outside the gene matches: 13. In DNA, the CDR3 is TGTGCCACTCACCAGGGGGGACGCGGCGGCTACACCTTC. Residues: CATHQGGRGGYTF.

This rearrangement joins TRBV3-1 (or the pseudogene TRBV3-2) to TRBJ2-4; TRBD1 matches 9 bases. CDR3 length: 14 residues. V shed 4 bases and J 6 bases; nucleotides not matched to a gene: 4. CDR1 is LGHDT and CDR2 is YNNKEL in the germline V gene (reference sequence). The CDR3 DNA sequence: TGTGCCAGCAGCCCGGGACAGGGTGTAAACATTCAGTACTTC. Amino acid sequence: CASSPGQGVNIQYF.

The V and J genes are TRBV5-1 and TRBJ2-1, with 11 positions matching TRBD2. V lost 2 bases and J lost 7; bases outside the gene matches: 8. CDR3 size: 16 residues. Germline-derived CDR1 and CDR2 are SGHRS and YFSETQ. The CDR3 loop is CASSFSGGASLNEQFF. The CDR3 coding sequence is TGCGCCAGCAGCTTTAGCGGGGGGGCCTCGTTAAATGAGCAGTTCTTC.

The V call is TRBV5-6, the J call TRBJ2-5; D gene uncertain. Trimming cost V 4 bases and J 4 bases, with 11 bases left between them. Germline CDR1 reads SGHDT; CDR2 reads YYEEEE. The CDR3 loop spans 13 amino acids. The CDR3 DNA follows: TGTGCCAGCAGCCGAGACCCGGGAGAGACCCAGTACTTC. Translated, it gives CASSRDPGETQYF.

This clone was seen a handful of times. V gene TRBV4-3 combines with J gene TRBJ2-7; D unclear. The germline CDR1 and CDR2 sequences are LGHNA and YSLEER. This CDR3 region has 13 residues. Trimming pared 0 bases from V and 4 bases from J, leaving 7 bases between. CDR3 region: CASSQDQFYEQYF. CDR3 nucleotide sequence: TGCGCCAGCAGCCAAGATCAGTTTTACGAGCAGTACTTC.

V usage is TRBV12-3 or TRBV12-4 and J usage is TRBJ2-1; 7 nucleotides align to TRBD1. CDR3 length: 12 residues. Trimming cost V 10 bases and J 10 bases; bases outside gene matches: 10. This chain's CDR3 is CATCSGTAEQFF. The CDR3 region has the DNA TGTGCCACTTGCTCCGGGACAGCCGAGCAGTTCTTC.

This clone was observed a few times. The chain employs TRBV4-2 and TRBJ2-7, with D perhaps matching TRBD1 (5 bases). This CDR3 region has 15 residues. V lost 2 bases and J 3 bases, leaving 14 bases between the germline ends. Looked up from germline, CDR1 is LGHNA and CDR2 is YNFKEQ. The CDR3 is CASSQLWGSIYEQYF. The CDR3 coding sequence is TGTGCCAGCAGCCAACTCTGGGGCTCAATCTACGAGCAGTACTTC.

V and J are TRBV7-9 and TRBJ1-4; no clear D. The ends were cut back, 3 bases at V and 5 bases at J, with 16 bases in the middle. The CDR3 length is 16 residues. Germline-derived CDR1 and CDR2 are SEHNR and FQNEAQ (reference sequence). CDR3 in amino acids: CASSFRGSLLNEKLFF. CDR3 nucleotide sequence: TGTGCCAGCAGCTTTAGAGGGTCCTTACTAAATGAAAAACTGTTTTTT.

The rearrangement joins TRBV30 to TRBJ2-1, with TRBD2 identical over 10 bases. The CDR3 sequence is 12 residues long. The germline V gene encodes CDR1 GTSNPN and CDR2 SVGIG (reference sequence). The ends lost 8 bases at V and 9 bases at J; junction bases unmatched: 7. The CDR3 bases are TGTGCCAAGAGCGGGGGGGCCAGTGAGCAGTTCTTC. It translates to CAKSGGASEQFF.

V is TRBV11-2 and J is TRBJ2-7, with D possibly TRBD2 on 7 matching bases. Trimming stripped 2 bases from V and 4 bases from J, with 12 bases between. The CDR3 is made up of 14 amino acids. Germline lookup yields CDR1 SGHAT and CDR2 FQNNGV. The CDR3 bases are TGTGCCAGCAGCTTAAGGGGGGGGGCGTACGAGCAGTACTTC. It translates to CASSLRGGAYEQYF.

The chain employs TRBV5-6 and TRBJ1-1; weak D call: TRBD1 (6 bases). V lost 0 bases to trimming and J lost 1 base, with 13 bases between them. Germline CDR1 and CDR2: SGHDT and YYEEEE. The CDR3 consists of 16 residues. DNA of the CDR3: TGTGCCAGCAGCTTGGTGGGGGCCTCTTCGAACACTGAAGCTTTCTTT. Its protein product is CASSLVGASSNTEAFF.

This chain connects TRBV5-4 to TRBJ2-1, with TRBD1 matching 8 bases. Germline assignment: CDR1 SGHNT and CDR2 YYREEE (reference sequence). The CDR3 is 16 residues long. Trimming cost V 0 bases and J 6 bases; bases outside gene matches: 8. The chain's CDR3 is CASSLALGQGLNEQFF. CDR3 bases: TGTGCCAGCAGCTTGGCCCTAGGACAGGGCCTCAATGAGCAGTTCTTC.

In its sample, this clone was seen once. The chain couples TRBV7-8 to TRBJ1-2, with 8 bases aligning to TRBD1. The CDR3 has 15 amino acids. J gave up 5 bases and V 1 base, and 6 bases lay outside the gene matches. Germline-derived CDR1 and CDR2 are SGHVS and FQNEAQ. The CDR3 spells CASSLVRQGAYGYTF. The DNA for the CDR3 is TGTGCCAGCAGCTTAGTCAGGCAGGGGGCGTATGGCTACACCTTC.

The rearrangement uses TRBV2 and TRBJ1-4, with TRBD1 matching 10 bases. This CDR3 is built from 13 residues. V shed 10 bases, J shed 7 bases, and the junction held 6 bases outside the gene matches. The germline V gene encodes CDR1 SNHLY and CDR2 FYNNEI. CDR3 amino acids: CATYRDRGEKLFF. DNA of the CDR3: TGTGCCACGTACCGGGACAGGGGTGAAAAACTGTTTTTT. The full variable domain, with the rest looked up from reference TRBV2 and TRBJ1-4, is EPEVTQTPSHQVTQMGQEVILRCVPISNHLYFYWYRQILGQKVEFLVSFYNNEISEKSEIFDDQFSVERPDGSNFTLKIRSTKLEDSAMYFCATYRDRGEKLFFGSGTQLSVL.

This clone was counted once. This chain links TRBV5-5 with TRBJ2-2; 7 positions agree with TRBD1. Germline CDR1 and CDR2: SGHKS and YYEKEE (reference sequence). J gave up 4 bases and V 7 bases, and 7 bases lay outside the gene matches. This CDR3 spans 14 amino acids. The CDR3 DNA sequence: TGTGCCAGCGGATGGGGGACAGTCACCGGGGAGCTGTTTTTT. Encoded protein: CASGWGTVTGELFF.

The gene calls are TRBV6-2 or TRBV6-3 and TRBJ2-1; TRBD2 might be the D (6 bases). The CDR3 totals 15 residues. The V end was cut by 6 bases, the J end by 2 bases, with 14 bases between. Germline V CDR1 and CDR2: MNHEY, SVGEGT. In DNA form, the CDR3 reads TGTGCCAGCAGCCCTACTAGCACCGCCTACAATGAGCAGTTCTTC. It codes for CASSPTSTAYNEQFF.

This clone turned up a few times. This rearrangement joins TRBV6-2 or TRBV6-3 to TRBJ1-5; D is possibly TRBD1 (5 bases). Trimming shortened V by 5 bases and J by 5 bases, and 10 bases separated the two germline ends. CDR1 is MNHEY, CDR2 SVGEGT, per germline. This CDR3 is 13 amino acids long. CDR3 in amino acids: CASSTRAHQPQHF. In nucleotides, the CDR3 is TGTGCCAGCAGTACCAGGGCTCATCAGCCCCAGCATTTT.

The V call is TRBV4-2, the J call TRBJ1-1; 9 bases align to TRBD1. V lost 3 bases and J lost 3; bases outside the gene matches: 11. This CDR3 has 17 amino acids. Germline V gene data show CDR1 as LGHNA and CDR2 as YNFKEQ. CDR3 amino acids: CASSQGQGSRVDTEAFF. In nucleotides, the CDR3 is TGTGCCAGCAGCCAGGGACAGGGATCGAGGGTGGACACTGAAGCTTTCTTT.

The chain carries TRBV12-3 or TRBV12-4 and TRBJ2-5; 8 bases are a match to TRBD2. The CDR3 consists of 12 residues. V lost 8 bases to trimming and J lost 5 bases; unmatched junction nucleotides: 4. The CDR3 DNA reads TGTGCCAGCGGCGGGGGGAGGGAGACCCAGTACTTC. This gives the protein CASGGGRETQYF.

This chain uses TRBV6-5 with TRBJ2-3; no definite D call. This CDR3 is 12 amino acids long. CDR1 is MNHEY, CDR2 SVGAGI, per germline. V was pared by 6 bases and J by 4 bases, with 8 bases between. The CDR3 spells CASRSSADTQYF. The CDR3 DNA is TGTGCCAGCAGATCCAGTGCAGATACGCAGTATTTT.

As DNA, the CDR3 is TGTGCCAGCAGTTACCGGAGCGGGGGAGGTACGGAGCAGTTCTTC. Its translation is CASSYRSGGGTEQFF. This chain connects TRBV6-5 to TRBJ2-1, with 8 bases lining up with TRBD2. CDR1 is MNHEY and CDR2 is SVGAGI in the germline V gene. Trimming took 2 bases from V and 10 from J; bases not matched to a gene: 10. This CDR3 has 15 amino acids.

V is TRBV4-2 and J is TRBJ1-2; 9 nucleotides agree with TRBD1. The trim removed 3 bases at V and 7 bases at J, leaving 9 bases unmatched. The CDR3 is made up of 15 amino acids. From germline, CDR1 is LGHNA and CDR2 YNFKEQ. CDR3 protein: CASSQARTGALGYTF. CDR3 DNA: TGTGCCAGCAGCCAGGCCCGGACAGGGGCCCTTGGCTACACCTTC.

The chain carries TRBV7-2 and TRBJ2-3; tentatively, D is TRBD2 (7 bases). This CDR3 contains 16 residues. V lost 4 bases and J 7 bases, leaving 21 bases between the germline ends. Per the germline V gene, CDR1 is SGHTA and CDR2 is FQGNSA. The CDR3 DNA reads TGTGCCAGCAGCTCCCGGGGTGGGGGGGCCTACAATACGCAGTATTTT. This encodes CASSSRGGGAYNTQYF.

The sample holds a few counts of this clone. The chain carries TRBV5-1 and TRBJ1-5; no definite D call. The CDR3 covers 17 residues. Germline V CDR1 and CDR2: SGHRS, YFSETQ. V shed 4 bases and J shed 4 bases, with 21 bases lying between them. The CDR3 region is CASSGKDASEGNQPQHF. The CDR3 coding sequence is TGCGCCAGCAGCGGAAAGGACGCGTCGGAGGGTAATCAGCCCCAGCATTTT. The full variable domain, with the rest looked up from reference TRBV5-1 and TRBJ1-5, is KAGVTQTPRYLIKTRGQQVTLSCSPISGHRSVSWYQQTPGQGLQFLFEYFSETQRNKGNFPGRFSGRQFSNSRSEMNVSTLELGDSALYLCASSGKDASEGNQPQHFGDGTRLSIL.

The rearrangement joins TRBV10-2 to TRBJ2-3; the D is unclear. This CDR3 is 12 amino acids long. Germline CDR1 and CDR2: WSHSY and SAAADI. Deletions cut 2 bases from V and 4 bases from J, with 4 bases between. CDR3 nucleotides: TGCGCCAGCAGTGAGCTATCAGATACGCAGTATTTT. This codes for CASSELSDTQYF.

The J gene is TRBJ1-2, the V gene TRBV7-2; D might be TRBD1 (6 bases). Trimming took 1 base from V and 8 from J, leaving 17 bases between them. This CDR3 has 15 residues. CDR1 SGHTA and CDR2 FQGNSA come from the germline V gene. CDR3 coding DNA: TGTGCCAGCAGCTTAGACTCAGGCCAGGGGAGAGGCTACACCTTC. Amino acids: CASSLDSGQGRGYTF.